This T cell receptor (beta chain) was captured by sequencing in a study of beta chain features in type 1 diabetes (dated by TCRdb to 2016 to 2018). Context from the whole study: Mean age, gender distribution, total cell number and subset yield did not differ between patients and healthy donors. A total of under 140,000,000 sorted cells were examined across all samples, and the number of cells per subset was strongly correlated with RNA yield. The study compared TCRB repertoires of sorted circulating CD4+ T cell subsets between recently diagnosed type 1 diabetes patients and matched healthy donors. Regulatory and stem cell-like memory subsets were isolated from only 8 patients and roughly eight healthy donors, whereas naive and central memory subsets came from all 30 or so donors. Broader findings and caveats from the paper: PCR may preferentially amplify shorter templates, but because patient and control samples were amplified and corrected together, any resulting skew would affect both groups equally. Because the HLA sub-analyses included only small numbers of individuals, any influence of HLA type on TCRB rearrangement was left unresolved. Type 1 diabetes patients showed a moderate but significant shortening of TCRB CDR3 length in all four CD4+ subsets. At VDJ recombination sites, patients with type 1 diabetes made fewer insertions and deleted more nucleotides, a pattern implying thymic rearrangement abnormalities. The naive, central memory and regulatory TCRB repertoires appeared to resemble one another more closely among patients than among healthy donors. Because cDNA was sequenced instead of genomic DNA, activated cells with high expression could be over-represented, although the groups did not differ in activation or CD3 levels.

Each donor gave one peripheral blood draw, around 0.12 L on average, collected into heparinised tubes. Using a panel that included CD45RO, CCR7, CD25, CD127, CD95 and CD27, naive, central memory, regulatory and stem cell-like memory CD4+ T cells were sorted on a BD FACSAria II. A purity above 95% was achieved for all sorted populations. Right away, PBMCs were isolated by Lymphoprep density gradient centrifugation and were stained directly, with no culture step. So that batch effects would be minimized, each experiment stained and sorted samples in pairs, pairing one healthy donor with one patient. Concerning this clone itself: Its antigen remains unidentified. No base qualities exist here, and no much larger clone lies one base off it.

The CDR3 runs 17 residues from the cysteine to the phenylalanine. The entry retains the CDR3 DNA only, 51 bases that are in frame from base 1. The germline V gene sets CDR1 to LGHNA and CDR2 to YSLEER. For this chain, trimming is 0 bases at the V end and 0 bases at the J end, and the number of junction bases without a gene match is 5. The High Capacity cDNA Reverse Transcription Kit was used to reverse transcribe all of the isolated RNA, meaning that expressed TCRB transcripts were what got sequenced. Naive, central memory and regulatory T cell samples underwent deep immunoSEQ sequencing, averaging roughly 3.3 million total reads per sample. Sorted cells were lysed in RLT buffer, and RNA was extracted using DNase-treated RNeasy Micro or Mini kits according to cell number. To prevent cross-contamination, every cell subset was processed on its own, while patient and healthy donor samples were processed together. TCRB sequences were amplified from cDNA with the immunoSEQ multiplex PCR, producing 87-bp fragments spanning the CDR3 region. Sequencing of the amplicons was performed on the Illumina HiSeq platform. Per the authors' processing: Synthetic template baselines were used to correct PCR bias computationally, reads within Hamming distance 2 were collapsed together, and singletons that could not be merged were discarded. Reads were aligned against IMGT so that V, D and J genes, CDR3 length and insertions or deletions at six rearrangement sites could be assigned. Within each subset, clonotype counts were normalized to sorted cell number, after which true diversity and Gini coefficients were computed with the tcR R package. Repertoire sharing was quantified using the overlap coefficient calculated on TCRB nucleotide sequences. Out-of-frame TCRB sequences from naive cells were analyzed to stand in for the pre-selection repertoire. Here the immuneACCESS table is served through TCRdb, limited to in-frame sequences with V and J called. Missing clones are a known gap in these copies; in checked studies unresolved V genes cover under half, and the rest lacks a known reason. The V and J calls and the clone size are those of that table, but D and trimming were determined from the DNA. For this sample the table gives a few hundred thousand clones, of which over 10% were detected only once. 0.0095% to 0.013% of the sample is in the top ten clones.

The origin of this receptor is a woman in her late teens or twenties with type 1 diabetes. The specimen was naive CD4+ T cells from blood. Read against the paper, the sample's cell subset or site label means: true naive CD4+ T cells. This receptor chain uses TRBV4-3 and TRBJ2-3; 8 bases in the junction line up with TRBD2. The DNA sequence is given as TGCGCCAGCAGCCAAGATATCGGGGGGGTCAGCACAGATACGCAGTATTTT. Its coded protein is CASSQDIGGVSTDTQYF.